The T cell receptor beta chain described here comes from a study of cytomegalovirus exposure and HLA in healthy donors. Study-wide findings and caveats: Specificity of three CMV-associated chains for CMV antigens was verified in vitro. The authors listed 150 to 200 TCR beta chains as cytomegalovirus-associated. Reported results showed that the classifier diagnosed cytomegalovirus status with high specificity and sensitivity.

This CDR3 contains 18 residues. The germline gives CDR1 MNHEY, CDR2 SMNVEV (reference sequence). The J segment lost 1 base and the V segment lost 5 bases, leaving 13 bases of the junction unmatched. A note on this clone: Its antigen is still unknown.

The repertoire was sequenced with immunoSEQ multiplex PCR; TCRdb's copy has only in-frame clones and lacks some. The table shows 250,000 to 350,000 clones, with roughly 90% occurring only once. Material: PBMCs. This TCR was recovered from a woman between 18 and 30 years old in good health and CMV-seronegative. The chain joins TRBV27 to TRBJ1-1, with 10 bases that match TRBD1. CDR3 residues: CASSVLAPWTGGNTEAFF. The CDR3 coding sequence is TGTGCCAGCAGTGTTTTGGCCCCTTGGACAGGGGGGAACACTGAAGCTTTCTTT.